This T cell receptor beta chain was identified during a study of CD8+ T cells in alopecia areata. The study, taken as a whole, reports: Since there was just one nonresponder, nobody can yet say how baseline CD8+ expansion ties to response.

RNA extraction was followed by reverse transcription into cDNA, which acted as the sequencing template. Clones were read by immunoSEQ multiplex PCR, and TCRdb kept only the in-frame ones, dropping some. The table lists more than 85,000 clones, roughly 64% of them singletons. In this sample, this clone turned up a few times. Its specificity is not known. Treatment of the sample: oral pan-JAK inhibitor, 5-10 mg twice daily. The sample consisted of CD8+ T cells sorted from blood, taken at week 4, from a patient treated with tofacitinib. This TCR was sampled from a human donor with alopecia areata.

The DNA for the CDR3 is TGTGCCAGCAGTGAGCAGGGAGGACCGGATGGCTACACCTTC. Protein sequence: CASSEQGGPDGYTF. The chain joins TRBV6-6 to TRBJ1-2, with D possibly matching TRBD1 (5 bases). Germline lookup yields CDR1 MNHNY and CDR2 SVGAGI (reference sequence). The CDR3 is 14 amino acids. V lost 5 bases to trimming and J lost 6 bases, with 16 bases between them.